A single TCR beta chain is shown here with its context. Repertoires were generated with immunoSEQ multiplex PCR, while TCRdb's copy carries only in-frame clones and drops some. The repertoire holds around 20,000 clones, with more than 85% as singletons. The data stem from a study of blood T cell repertoires in COVID-19. The CDR3 runs to 15 residues. Trimming at V came to 2 bases and at J to 3 bases, leaving 6 bases not matched to a gene. Looked up from germline, CDR1 is LGHDT and CDR2 is YNNKEL (reference sequence). Source material: peripheral blood. The sequence was collected from a man in his sixties or seventies with active COVID-19. V gene TRBV3-1 (or the pseudogene TRBV3-2) combines with J gene TRBJ1-1; 7 bases fit TRBD1. CDR3 sequence (DNA): TGTGCCAGCAGCCAACCGGGACAGAGCTACACTGAAGCTTTCTTT. It yields the protein CASSQPGQSYTEAFF.